This is a list of T cell receptor beta chains from one sample in a study of low-dose radiotherapy and immunotherapy resistance in tumors. MiXCR was run by TCRdb on the reads, yielding one entry per CDR3 protein. The sample lists 60,000 or so distinct CDR3 sequences, more than 20% occurring once. The sequences come from PBMCs, collected before treatment. The receptors come from a male donor with rectosigmoid adenocarcinoma. The CDR3 runs from the conserved cysteine through the conserved F or W. D genes are given only for firm matches. Only some rows state a clone size, as once, few, many or a class for expanded clones.

j_gene,d_gene,abundance,v_gene,CDR3aa,CDR3nt
TRBJ1-3,NA,many,TRBV19,CASKFRDGATGNTIYF,TGTGCCAGTAAATTCCGGGATGGGGCGACGGGAAACACCATATATTTT
TRBJ1-5,NA,many,TRBV7-2,CASSPEGTGWGQPQHF,TGTGCCAGCAGCCCCGAGGGCACAGGGTGGGGTCAGCCCCAGCATTTT
TRBJ2-2,NA,many,TRBV28,CASSLGQRICTGELFF,TGTGCCAGCAGTTTGGGCCAGAGAATATGTACCGGGGAGCTGTTTTTT
TRBJ2-3,NA,NA,TRBV2,CASRGDTQYF,TGTGCCAGTCGGGGGGATACGCAGTATTTT
TRBJ1-4,NA,many,TRBV28,CASSFYARGATNEKLFF,TGTGCCAGCAGTTTTTACGCCAGGGGAGCAACTAATGAAAAACTGTTTTTT
TRBJ2-5,TRBD2,NA,TRBV7-2,CASSLELAGWETQYF,TGTGCCAGCAGCTTAGAGTTAGCGGGGTGGGAGACCCAGTACTTC
TRBJ2-7,TRBD2,many,TRBV12-3/TRBV12-4,CASSHGDGGGSYEQYF,TGTGCCAGCAGTCATGGTGATGGCGGGGGGAGTTACGAGCAGTACTTC
TRBJ2-5,TRBD2,NA,TRBV7-6,CASSLGAGGSETQYF,TGTGCCAGCAGCTTAGGGGCCGGGGGGTCAGAGACCCAGTACTTC
TRBJ1-6,TRBD1,NA,TRBV2,CASSEAGQGDSPLHF,TGTGCCAGCAGCGAAGCGGGACAGGGGGATTCACCCCTCCACTTT
TRBJ1-6,NA,many,TRBV20-1,CSARDKQDNSPLHF,TGCAGTGCTCGAGACAAACAAGACAATTCACCCCTCCACTTT
TRBJ1-2,NA,many,TRBV5-1,CASSLQVHYGYTF,TGCGCCAGCAGCTTGCAGGTACACTATGGCTACACCTTC
TRBJ2-3,NA,few,TRBV19,CASSARPTSTDTQYF,TGTGCCAGTAGTGCCCGGCCTACTAGCACAGATACGCAGTATTTT
TRBJ2-2,NA,NA,TRBV6-2/TRBV6-3,CASSDSGRANTGELFFF,NA
TRBJ2-5,TRBD1,NA,TRBV2,CASSGQGEKPTQYF,TGTGCCAGCAGTGGACAGGGAGAAAAGCCGACCCAGTACTTC
TRBJ2-7,TRBD1,many,TRBV28,CASSSSGTGGDEQYF,TGTGCCAGCAGTTCCTCCGGGACAGGGGGCGACGAGCAGTACTTC
TRBJ2-1,TRBD1,few,TRBV6-2/TRBV6-3,CASSEEGASYNEQFF,TGTGCCAGCAGTGAAGAGGGGGCCTCCTACAATGAGCAGTTCTTC
TRBJ2-1,NA,many,TRBV11-3,CASSLSGSSYNEQFF,TGTGCCAGCAGCTTGTCCGGGAGCTCCTACAATGAGCAGTTCTTC
TRBJ1-1,NA,NA,TRBV28,CASSRGGTEAFF,TGTGCCAGCAGTAGGGGCGGCACTGAAGCTTTCTTT
TRBJ2-1,NA,NA,TRBV27,CASSSVAGWNEQFF,TGTGCCAGCAGTTCCGTCGCTGGGTGGAATGAGCAGTTCTTC
TRBJ2-2,NA,few,TRBV25-1,CASRGPNTGELFF,TGTGCCAGCAGGGGCCCGAACACCGGGGAGCTGTTTTTT
TRBJ2-7,TRBD1,many,TRBV7-8,CASSLVVGQGASFYEQYF,TGTGCCAGCAGCTTAGTGGTCGGACAGGGGGCGTCTTTCTACGAGCAGTACTTC
TRBJ2-7,TRBD1,NA,TRBV28,CAIRRTGNSYEQYF,TGTGCCATCAGGCGGACAGGGAACTCCTACGAGCAGTACTTC
TRBJ1-2,NA,many,TRBV5-4,CASSLQQGNYGYTF,TGTGCCAGCAGCTTGCAACAGGGAAACTATGGCTACACCTTC
TRBJ1-2,NA,NA,TRBV28,CASSLQQGPGYTF,TGTGCCAGCAGTTTACAGCAGGGGCCTGGCTACACCTTC
TRBJ2-7,TRBD1,many,TRBV6-1,CAISEGTDYEQYF,TGTGCCATCAGTGAAGGGACAGACTACGAGCAGTACTTC
TRBJ2-7,NA,NA,TRBV18,CASTENPRYEQYF,TGTGCCAGCACTGAGAACCCTCGATACGAGCAGTACTTC
TRBJ1-5,NA,many,TRBV29-1,CSVEDAGRSQHF,TGCAGCGTTGAAGATGCGGGACGGTCCCAGCATTTT
TRBJ2-1,TRBD2,many,TRBV5-4,CASRLTSRDNEQFF,TGTGCCAGCAGATTGACTAGCAGGGACAATGAGCAGTTCTTC
TRBJ2-7,TRBD1,many,TRBV19,CASSFITGTAPYEQYF,TGTGCCAGTAGTTTCATAACCGGGACAGCCCCCTACGAGCAGTACTTC
TRBJ1-1,NA,many,TRBV29-1,CSGGTVGTEAFF,TGCAGCGGTGGGACCGTCGGCACTGAAGCTTTCTTT
TRBJ2-3,NA,many,TRBV5-1,CASRRPGTDTQYF,TGCGCCAGCAGACGGCCCGGCACAGATACGCAGTATTTT
TRBJ2-1,TRBD1,many,TRBV24-1,CAADRADLTYNEQFF,TGTGCCGCCGACAGGGCCGATCTCACCTACAATGAGCAGTTCTTC
TRBJ2-5,TRBD1,few,TRBV5-1,CASSLDHGTGEETQYF,TGCGCCAGCAGCTTGGACCACGGGACAGGGGAGGAGACCCAGTACTTC
TRBJ2-5,NA,NA,TRBV6-4,CAQGPQETQYF,TGTGCCCAGGGACCCCAAGAGACCCAGTACTTC
TRBJ2-7,NA,once,TRBV28,CASRGDSPSYEQYF,TGTGCCAGCAGGGGCGACAGTCCCTCCTACGAGCAGTACTTC
TRBJ2-3,TRBD1,medium-sized,TRBV29-1,CSIPLGQGVADTQYF,TGCAGCATTCCTCTTGGACAGGGGGTGGCGGATACGCAGTATTTT
TRBJ1-1,TRBD1,many,TRBV29-1,CSVVTGGLGEAFF,TGCAGCGTTGTGACAGGGGGCTTAGGGGAAGCTTTCTTT
TRBJ2-5,NA,many,TRBV4-3,CASSPGLGTIETQYF,TGCGCCAGCAGCCCCGGCCTAGGGACGATAGAGACCCAGTACTTC
TRBJ2-5,TRBD2,many,TRBV28,CASSLISGTSGEQETQYF,TGTGCCAGCAGTTTAATATCCGGGACTAGCGGGGAGCAAGAGACCCAGTACTTC
TRBJ2-3,NA,many,TRBV29-1,CSVDQAGPGTDTQYF,TGCAGCGTTGATCAGGCGGGCCCTGGTACAGATACGCAGTATTTT
TRBJ2-1,TRBD1,NA,TRBV11-2,CASSLEGQGRYEQFF,TGTGCCAGCAGCTTAGAGGGACAGGGACGATATGAGCAGTTCTTC
TRBJ2-3,NA,many,TRBV11-2,CASSLEPSLDTQYF,TGTGCCAGCAGCTTAGAACCGAGTTTAGATACGCAGTATTTT
TRBJ2-3,NA,many,TRBV10-3,CAITRDSTDTQYF,TGTGCCATCACCAGGGACTCCACAGATACGCAGTATTTT
TRBJ1-1,NA,many,TRBV23-1,CASSQLRDTEAFF,TGCGCCAGCAGTCAATTAAGGGACACTGAAGCTTTCTTT
TRBJ1-2,NA,NA,TRBV6-1,CASNGGGAYGYTF,TGTGCCAGCAATGGGGGGGGGGCCTATGGCTACACCTTC
TRBJ2-3,NA,many,TRBV7-8,CASTLARAWVTDTQYF,TGTGCCAGCACCCTAGCGAGGGCCTGGGTGACAGATACGCAGTATTTT
TRBJ2-3,TRBD1,once,TRBV20-1,CSARGVRGQGDGTDTQYF,TGCAGTGCTAGAGGGGTTCGGGGACAGGGGGACGGCACAGATACGCAGTATTTT
TRBJ1-1,NA,many,TRBV7-3,CASSPTTRDTEAFF,TGTGCCAGCAGCCCCACGACTAGGGATACTGAAGCTTTCTTT
TRBJ2-7,TRBD2,many,TRBV25-1,CASSEWGASGATYEQYF,TGTGCCAGCAGTGAATGGGGGGCTAGCGGGGCCACCTACGAGCAGTACTTC
TRBJ2-3,NA,medium-sized,TRBV28,CASSPGPGDTQYF,TGTGCCAGCAGCCCCGGCCCGGGGGATACGCAGTATTTT
TRBJ2-3,TRBD2,NA,TRBV27,CASSARLAGLSTDTQYF,TGTGCCAGCAGTGCCAGACTAGCGGGCCTGAGCACAGATACGCAGTATTTT